This TCR gamma chain came from a study of gamma delta lymphoproliferative disorders and STAT genes. Study outcomes and limitations: Patient-control comparisons may be limited by differing T cell maturation stages.

From germline, CDR1 is EGSTGY and CDR2 YDSYTSSV. The length of the CDR3 is 12 residues. The V and J ends lost 5 bases and 10 bases, in that order; junction bases with no gene match: 11. PBMCs from patients and controls supplied the genomic DNA for sequencing. Age- and sex-matched healthy adult donors provided control blood. In its sample, this clone is large. Its matching antigen is unknown. TCRdb fed the multiplex PCR reads to CATT. The sample comprises approximately 800 gamma-chain clones, roughly 30% of which are singletons, and roughly 40% rests with the top ten. The chain recombines TRGV4 with TRGJ1 or TRGJ2. No J gene is reported in TCRdb; it was inferred here by comparing the DNA with germline. The TCR comes from a human donor in good health. Input material: blood. In DNA, the CDR3 is TGTGCCACCTGGGCCCATACGGGGAAGAAACTCTTT. Its protein is CATWAHTGKKLF.